This T cell receptor beta chain was captured by sequencing in a study of T cell responses to AZD1222 COVID-19 vaccine. The assay was immunoSEQ multiplex PCR, and TCRdb's table has in-frame clones only and misses some. The table records roughly 110,000 clones, about 90% of them present only once. CDR3 length: 15 residues. CDR1 ENHRY and CDR2 SYGVKD come from the germline V gene. Trimming stripped 10 bases from V and 3 bases from J, with 19 bases between. About this clone: Its target is not known.

Study-wide findings and caveats: Just a handful of AZD1222 recipients were seropositive at baseline. Most donors were white British and more were female, and clonal diversity was possibly underestimated. Across spike, vaccine-associated CD4 TCRs were found, dominant at 160-218 and 743-854. No day 14 peak samples; only post-peak repertoires were characterized.

The source is an adult who received the AZD1222 COVID-19 vaccine. The sample in question was peripheral blood, obtained 28 days after the second AZD1222 dose. The chain carries TRBV10-3 and TRBJ1-5, with D tentatively TRBD1 (6 bases). Here the CDR3 reads CATQGLGRNNQPQHF. CDR3 DNA: TGTGCCACACAGGGCTTGGGACGGAACAATCAGCCCCAGCATTTT.